This T cell receptor beta chain came from a study of blood T cell repertoires in COVID-19. Study-level information: Samples of COVID-19 (acute and convalescent) were obtained from the United States, Italy and Spain. T cells, B-cell-depleted T cells, or PBMCs provided the cDNA or gDNA that served as material.

From germline, CDR1 is PRHDT and CDR2 FYEKMQ (reference sequence). V lost 5 bases to trimming and J lost 7 bases, with 12 bases between them. The length of the CDR3 is 13 residues. As handled by the study authors: Amplification of reference gene primers was used by the study to estimate nucleated cell counts. Repertoires were generated with immunoSEQ multiplex PCR, while TCRdb's copy carries only in-frame clones and drops some. V and J calls and clone size are given by that table; D and trimming were obtained from the DNA. The sample lists about 220,000 clones; over 75% were seen once. This TCR was recovered from a human donor in a cohort sampled during active COVID-19. The specimen sequenced was peripheral blood. V gene TRBV13 combines with J gene TRBJ2-1; D remains ambiguous. CDR3: CASSPFRLNEQFF. The CDR3 DNA reads TGTGCCAGCAGCCCATTTCGGTTGAATGAGCAGTTCTTC.